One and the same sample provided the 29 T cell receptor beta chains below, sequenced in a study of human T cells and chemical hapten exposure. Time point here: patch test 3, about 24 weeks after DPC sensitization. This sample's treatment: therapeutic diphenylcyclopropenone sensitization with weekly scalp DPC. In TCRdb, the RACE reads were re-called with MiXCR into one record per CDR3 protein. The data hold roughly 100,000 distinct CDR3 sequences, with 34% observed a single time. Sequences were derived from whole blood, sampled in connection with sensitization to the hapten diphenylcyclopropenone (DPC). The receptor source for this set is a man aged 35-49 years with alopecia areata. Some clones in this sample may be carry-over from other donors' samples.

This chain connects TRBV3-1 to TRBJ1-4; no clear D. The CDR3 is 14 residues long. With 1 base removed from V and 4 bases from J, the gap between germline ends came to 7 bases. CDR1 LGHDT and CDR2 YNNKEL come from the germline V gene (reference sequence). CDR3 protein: CASSQVNSNEKLFF. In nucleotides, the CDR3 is TGTGCCAGCAGCCAAGTGAACAGTAATGAAAAACTGTTTTTT.

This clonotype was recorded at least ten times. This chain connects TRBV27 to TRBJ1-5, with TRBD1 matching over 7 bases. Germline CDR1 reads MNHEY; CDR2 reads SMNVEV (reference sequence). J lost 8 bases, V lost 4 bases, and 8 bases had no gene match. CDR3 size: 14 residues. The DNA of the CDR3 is TGTGCCAGCAGTTATGACAGGGTCGGGGAGCCCCAGCATTTT. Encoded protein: CASSYDRVGEPQHF.

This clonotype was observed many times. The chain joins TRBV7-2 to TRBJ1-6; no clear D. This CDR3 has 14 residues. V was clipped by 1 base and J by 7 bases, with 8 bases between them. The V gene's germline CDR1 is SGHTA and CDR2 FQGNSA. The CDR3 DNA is TGTGCCAGCAGCTTAGTTGTAGGGAATTCACCCCTCCACTTT. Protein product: CASSLVVGNSPLHF. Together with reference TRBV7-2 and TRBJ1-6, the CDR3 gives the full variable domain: GAGVSQSPSNKVTEKGKDVELRCDPISGHTALYWYRQSLGQGLEFLIYFQGNSAPDKSGLPSDRFSAERTGGSVSTLTIQRTQQEDSAVYLCASSLVVGNSPLHFGNGTRLTVT.

CDR3 region: CAWRDRGEAFF. For the CDR3, the DNA is TGTGCCTGGAGGGACAGGGGAGAAGCTTTCTTT. The V gene is TRBV30, the J gene TRBJ1-1, with 9 positions matching TRBD1. Germline V lookup: CDR1 GTSNPN, CDR2 SVGIG (reference sequence). V lost 3 bases, J lost 8 bases, and 1 base stayed unmatched. This CDR3 region has 11 residues.

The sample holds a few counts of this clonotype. DNA of the CDR3: TGTGCCAGCAGTTTCTTCGCGGGTACCTACGAGCAGTACTTC. Protein product: CASSFFAGTYEQYF. V usage is TRBV12-3 or TRBV12-4 and J usage is TRBJ2-7, with D possibly TRBD2 on 5 matching bases. The CDR3 has 14 amino acids. V lost 3 bases and J lost 2, with 11 bases in between.

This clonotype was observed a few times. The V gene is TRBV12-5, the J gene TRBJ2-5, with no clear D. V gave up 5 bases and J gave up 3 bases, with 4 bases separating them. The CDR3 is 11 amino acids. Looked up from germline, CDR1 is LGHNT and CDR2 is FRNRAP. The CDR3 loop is CASGAEETQYF. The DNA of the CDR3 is TGTGCTAGTGGTGCCGAAGAGACCCAGTACTTC.

In DNA, the CDR3 is TGCAGTGCTGGTTTGGGACCGAGGGCCACAGATACGCAGTATTTT. Encoded protein: CSAGLGPRATDTQYF. The chain joins TRBV20-1 to TRBJ2-3, with D perhaps TRBD1 or TRBD2 (5 bases each). The CDR3 totals 15 residues. The V end lost 5 bases, the J end lost 2 bases, and 17 bases lay between the germline ends. Per the germline V gene, CDR1 is DFQATT and CDR2 is SNEGSKA (reference sequence).

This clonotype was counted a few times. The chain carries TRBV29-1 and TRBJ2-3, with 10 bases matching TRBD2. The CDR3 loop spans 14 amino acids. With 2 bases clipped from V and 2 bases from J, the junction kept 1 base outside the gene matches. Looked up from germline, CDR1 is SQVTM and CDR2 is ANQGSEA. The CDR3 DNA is TGCAGCGTTGAAACTAGCGGGGTCACAGATACGCAGTATTTT. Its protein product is CSVETSGVTDTQYF.

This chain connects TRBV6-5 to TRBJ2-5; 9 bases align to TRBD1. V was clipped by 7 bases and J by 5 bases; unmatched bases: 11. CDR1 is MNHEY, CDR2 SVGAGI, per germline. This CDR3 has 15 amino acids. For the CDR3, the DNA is TGTGCCAGCATGGTCCGGACAGGGGTTGGCGAGACCCAGTACTTC. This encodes CASMVRTGVGETQYF.

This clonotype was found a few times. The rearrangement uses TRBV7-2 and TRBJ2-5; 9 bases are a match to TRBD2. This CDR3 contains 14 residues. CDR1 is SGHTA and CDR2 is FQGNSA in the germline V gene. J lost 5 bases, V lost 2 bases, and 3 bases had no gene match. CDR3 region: CASSLQAGGETQYF. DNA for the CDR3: TGTGCCAGCAGCTTACAAGCGGGAGGTGAGACCCAGTACTTC. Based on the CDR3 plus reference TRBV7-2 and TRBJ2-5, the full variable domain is GAGVSQSPSNKVTEKGKDVELRCDPISGHTALYWYRQSLGQGLEFLIYFQGNSAPDKSGLPSDRFSAERTGGSVSTLTIQRTQQEDSAVYLCASSLQAGGETQYFGPGTRLLVL.

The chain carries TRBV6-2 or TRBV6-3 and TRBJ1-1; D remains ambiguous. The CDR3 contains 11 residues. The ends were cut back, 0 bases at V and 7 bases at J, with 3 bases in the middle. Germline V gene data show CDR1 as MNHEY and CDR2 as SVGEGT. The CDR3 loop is CASSYSFEAFF. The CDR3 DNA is TGTGCCAGCAGTTACTCATTTGAAGCTTTCTTT.

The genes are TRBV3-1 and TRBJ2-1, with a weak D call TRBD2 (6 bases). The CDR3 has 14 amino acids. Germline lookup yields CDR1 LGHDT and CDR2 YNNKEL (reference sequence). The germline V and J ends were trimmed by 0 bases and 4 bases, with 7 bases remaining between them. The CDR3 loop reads CASSQEGGYNEQFF. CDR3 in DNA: TGTGCCAGCAGCCAAGAGGGAGGATACAATGAGCAGTTCTTC.

CDR3 protein: CASTRDGSNQPQHF. The CDR3 DNA is TGTGCCAGCACCCGTGACGGGAGCAATCAGCCCCAGCATTTT. The J gene is TRBJ1-5, the V gene TRBV6-6; D is undetermined. The CDR3 consists of 14 residues. Germline CDR1 and CDR2: MNHNY and SVGAGI (reference sequence). V gave up 7 bases and J gave up 1 base, with 11 bases separating them.

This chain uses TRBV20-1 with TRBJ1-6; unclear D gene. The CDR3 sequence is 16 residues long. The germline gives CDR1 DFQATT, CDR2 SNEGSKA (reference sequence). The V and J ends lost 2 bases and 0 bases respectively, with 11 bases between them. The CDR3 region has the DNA TGCAGTGCTAGAATCGGTGGGGTCTCCTATAATTCACCCCTCCACTTT. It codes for CSARIGGVSYNSPLHF.

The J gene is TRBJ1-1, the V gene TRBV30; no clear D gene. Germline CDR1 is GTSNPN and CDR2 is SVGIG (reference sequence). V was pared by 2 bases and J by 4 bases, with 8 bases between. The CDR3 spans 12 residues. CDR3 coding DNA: TGTGCCTGGAGTTCTTGGGCCACTGAAGCTTTCTTT. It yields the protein CAWSSWATEAFF. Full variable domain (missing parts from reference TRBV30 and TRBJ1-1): SQTIHQWPATLVQPVGSPLSLECTVEGTSNPNLYWYRQAAGRGLQLLFYSVGIGQISSEVPQNLSASRPQDRQFILSSKKLLLSDSGFYLCAWSSWATEAFFGQGTRLTVV.

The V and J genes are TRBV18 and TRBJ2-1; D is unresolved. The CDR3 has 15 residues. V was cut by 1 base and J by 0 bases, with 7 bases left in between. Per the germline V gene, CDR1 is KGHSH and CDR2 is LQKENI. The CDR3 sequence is CASSPQANSYNEQFF. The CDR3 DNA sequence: TGTGCCAGCTCACCACAGGCCAACTCCTACAATGAGCAGTTCTTC.

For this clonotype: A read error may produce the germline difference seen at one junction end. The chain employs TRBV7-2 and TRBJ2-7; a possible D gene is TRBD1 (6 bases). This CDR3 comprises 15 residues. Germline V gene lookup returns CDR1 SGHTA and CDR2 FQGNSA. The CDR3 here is CASSSPGQTSFEQYF. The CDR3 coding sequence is TGTGCCAGCAGCTCCCCGGGACAAACGTCCTTCGAGCAGTACTTC.

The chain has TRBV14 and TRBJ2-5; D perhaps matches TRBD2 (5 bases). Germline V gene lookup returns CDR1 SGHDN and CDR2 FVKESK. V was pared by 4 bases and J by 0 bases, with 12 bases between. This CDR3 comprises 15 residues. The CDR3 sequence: CASSLRTRYQETQYF. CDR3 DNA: TGTGCCAGCAGCCTCCGAACTAGGTACCAAGAGACCCAGTACTTC.

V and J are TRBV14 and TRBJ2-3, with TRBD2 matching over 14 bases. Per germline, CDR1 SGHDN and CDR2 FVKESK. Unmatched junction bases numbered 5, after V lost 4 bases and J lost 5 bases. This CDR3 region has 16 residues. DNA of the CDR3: TGTGCCAGCAGCCGCGGGACTAGCGGGAGTGTAGATACGCAGTATTTT. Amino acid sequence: CASSRGTSGSVDTQYF.

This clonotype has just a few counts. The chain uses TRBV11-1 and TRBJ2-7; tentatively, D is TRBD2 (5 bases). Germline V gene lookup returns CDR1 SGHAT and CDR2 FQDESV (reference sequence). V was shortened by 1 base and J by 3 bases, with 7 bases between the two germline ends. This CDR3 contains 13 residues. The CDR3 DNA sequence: TGTGCCAGCAGCTTAGTTGCGGGCTACGAGCAGTACGTC. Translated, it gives CASSLVAGYEQYV.

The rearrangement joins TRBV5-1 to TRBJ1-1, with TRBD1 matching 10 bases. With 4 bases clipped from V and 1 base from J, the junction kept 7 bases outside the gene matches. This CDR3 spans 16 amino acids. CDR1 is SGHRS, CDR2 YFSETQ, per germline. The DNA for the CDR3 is TGCGCCAGCAGCGCAAGACAGGGGGCGGCGAACACTGAAGCTTTCTTT. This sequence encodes CASSARQGAANTEAFF.

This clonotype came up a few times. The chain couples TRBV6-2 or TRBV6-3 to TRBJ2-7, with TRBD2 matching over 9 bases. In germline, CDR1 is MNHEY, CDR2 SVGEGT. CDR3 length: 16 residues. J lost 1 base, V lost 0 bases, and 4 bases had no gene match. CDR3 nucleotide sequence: TGTGCCAGCAGTTACTCCTCTAGCGGGACTTCCTACGAGCAGTACGTC. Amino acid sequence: CASSYSSSGTSYEQYV.

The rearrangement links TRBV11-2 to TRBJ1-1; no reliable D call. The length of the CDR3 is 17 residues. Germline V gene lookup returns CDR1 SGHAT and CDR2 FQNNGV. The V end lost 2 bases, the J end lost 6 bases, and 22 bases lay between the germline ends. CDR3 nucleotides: TGTGCCAGCAGCTTAACTTGGGCGGCGCTCACGGTTCCTGAAGCTTTCTTT. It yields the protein CASSLTWAALTVPEAFF.

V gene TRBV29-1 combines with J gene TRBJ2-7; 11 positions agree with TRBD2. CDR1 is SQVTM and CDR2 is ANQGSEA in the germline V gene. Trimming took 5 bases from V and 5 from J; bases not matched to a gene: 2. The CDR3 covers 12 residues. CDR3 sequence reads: CSVTSGGNEQYF. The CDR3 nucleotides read TGCAGCGTTACTAGCGGGGGAAACGAGCAGTACTTC.

The CDR3 reads CASRPGQGGNEQFF. The DNA of the CDR3 is TGTGCCAGCAGGCCGGGACAGGGAGGCAATGAGCAGTTCTTC. The chain recombines TRBV6-2 or TRBV6-3 with TRBJ2-1; 9 positions match TRBD1. The J segment lost 6 bases and the V segment lost 6 bases, leaving 6 bases of the junction unmatched. CDR1 is MNHEY and CDR2 is SVGEGT in the germline V gene. The CDR3 loop spans 14 amino acids.

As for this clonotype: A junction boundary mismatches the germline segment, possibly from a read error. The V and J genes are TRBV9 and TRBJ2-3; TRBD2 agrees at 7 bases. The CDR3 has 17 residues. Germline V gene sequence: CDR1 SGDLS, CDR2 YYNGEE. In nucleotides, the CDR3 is TGTGCCAGCAGCGTAAAGAGGGAGGGCCTAACCACAGATACGCATTATTTT. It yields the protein CASSVKREGLTTDTHYF.

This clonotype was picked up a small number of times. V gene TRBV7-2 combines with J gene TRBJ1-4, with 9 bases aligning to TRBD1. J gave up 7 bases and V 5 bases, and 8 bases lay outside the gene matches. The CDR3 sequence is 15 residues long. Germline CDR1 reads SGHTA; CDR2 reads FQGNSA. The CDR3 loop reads CASSPWDRAGEKLFF. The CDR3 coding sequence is TGTGCCAGCAGCCCGTGGGACAGGGCTGGTGAAAAACTGTTTTTT. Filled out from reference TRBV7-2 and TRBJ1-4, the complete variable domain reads GAGVSQSPSNKVTEKGKDVELRCDPISGHTALYWYRQSLGQGLEFLIYFQGNSAPDKSGLPSDRFSAERTGGSVSTLTIQRTQQEDSAVYLCASSPWDRAGEKLFFGSGTQLSVL.

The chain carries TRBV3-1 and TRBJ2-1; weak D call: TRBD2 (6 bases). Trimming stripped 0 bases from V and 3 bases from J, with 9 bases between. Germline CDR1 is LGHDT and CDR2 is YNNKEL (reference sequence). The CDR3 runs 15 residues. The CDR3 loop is CASSQDSGLYNEQFF. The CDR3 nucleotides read TGTGCCAGCAGCCAAGATAGCGGACTCTACAATGAGCAGTTCTTC.

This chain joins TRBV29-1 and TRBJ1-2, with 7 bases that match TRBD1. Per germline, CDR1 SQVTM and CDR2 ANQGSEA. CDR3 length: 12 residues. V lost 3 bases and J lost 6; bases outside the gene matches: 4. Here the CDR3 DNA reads TGCAGCGTTGATGGGGACAGCGATGGCTACACCTTC. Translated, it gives CSVDGDSDGYTF. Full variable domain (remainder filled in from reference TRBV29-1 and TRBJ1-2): SAVISQKPSRDICQRGTSLTIQCQVDSQVTMMFWYRQQPGQSLTLIATANQGSEATYESGFVIDKFPISRPNLTFSTLTVSNMSPEDSSIYLCSVDGDSDGYTFGSGTRLTVV.